This T cell receptor (beta chain) is drawn from a study of Ad26.COV2.S vaccination and SARS-CoV-2 variants. Whole-study context: A COV1001 Ad26.COV2.S trial-arm participant provided the sample. Into the muscle, Ad26.COV2.S was dosed once or twice, 56 days apart. General study findings and limits: There was a possibility that the TCR breadth and depth analyses underestimated total T cell responses.

Documented treatment: over 15 received Ad26.COV2.S at low or high dose, single or two shots; roughly five received placebo; per-sample allocation not given. Samples analyzed were those drawn on day 63 after the first vaccine or placebo injection. Sequencing was performed with immunoSEQ multiplex PCR; in TCRdb, only in-frame clones are kept and a portion is missing. In the table there are some 450,000 clones, around 91% of which are singletons. Comments on this clone: Its antigen is currently unknown.

V shed 5 bases, J shed 1 base, and the junction held 8 bases outside the gene matches. The V gene's germline CDR1 is SGHTA and CDR2 FQGTGA. This CDR3 is 17 amino acids long. The sequenced sample was peripheral blood, obtained in a trial of Ad26.COV2.S vaccine versus placebo. This chain connects TRBV7-3 to TRBJ2-2, with 9 bases fitting TRBD1. This clonotype was sampled from a person between 18 and 59 years old who received the Ad26.COV2.S COVID-19 vaccine or a placebo. For the CDR3, the DNA is TGTGCCAGCAGCCCCTATCTGGACAGGGGGAACACCGGGGAGCTGTTTTTT. This translates into CASSPYLDRGNTGELFF. Combining the CDR3 with reference TRBV7-3 and TRBJ2-2 gives the whole variable domain GAGVSQTPSNKVTEKGKYVELRCDPISGHTALYWYRQSLGQGPEFLIYFQGTGAADDSGLPNDRFFAVRPEGSVSTLKIQRTERGDSAVYLCASSPYLDRGNTGELFFGEGSRLTVL.